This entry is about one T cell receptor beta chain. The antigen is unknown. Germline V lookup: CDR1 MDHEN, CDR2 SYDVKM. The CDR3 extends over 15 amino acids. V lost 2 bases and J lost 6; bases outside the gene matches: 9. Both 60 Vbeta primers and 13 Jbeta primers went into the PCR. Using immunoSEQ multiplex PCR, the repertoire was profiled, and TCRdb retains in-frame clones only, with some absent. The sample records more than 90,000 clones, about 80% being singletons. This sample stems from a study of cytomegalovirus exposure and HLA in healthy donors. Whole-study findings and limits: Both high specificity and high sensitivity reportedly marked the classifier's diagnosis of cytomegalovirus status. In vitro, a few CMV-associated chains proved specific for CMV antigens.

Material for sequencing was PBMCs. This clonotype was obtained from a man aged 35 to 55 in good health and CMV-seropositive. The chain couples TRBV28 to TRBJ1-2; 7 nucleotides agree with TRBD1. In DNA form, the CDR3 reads TGTGCCAGCAGTTTAATACGGACAGGCTCGGATGGCTACACCTTC. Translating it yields CASSLIRTGSDGYTF.